The clone carrying this TCR beta chain appeared many times. Its antigen is unknown. RNA transcripts yielded amplified TCR beta CDR3 regions. An initial RT-PCR round employing HTBI primers preceded a second-round multiplex PCR. TCRdb re-derived calls from the multiplex PCR reads in MiXCR, one entry per CDR3 protein. This table has roughly 400,000 distinct CDR3 sequences, about 17% appearing once. This CDR3 comprises 13 residues. V was pared by 2 bases and J by 5 bases, with 12 bases between. CDR1 and CDR2 from the germline V gene are GTSNPN and SVGIG (reference sequence). The data were taken from a study of Graves' ophthalmopathy and Graves' hyperthyroidism. Overall study findings and caveats: Blood repertoires reportedly contained most expanded thyroid clonotypes above 0.001 frequency. Both an approximately 70% sensitivity and an approximately 77% specificity characterized the model's predictions of ophthalmopathy progression.

Other autoimmune diseases, uncontrolled infections, pregnancy or lactation ruled patients out of participation. This receptor was obtained from an adult woman with stable Graves' hyperthyroidism. The sequencing input was peripheral blood. The rearrangement joins TRBV30 to TRBJ1-1, with D maybe TRBD1 (6 bases). CDR3 nucleotide sequence: TGTGCCTGGAGTAGGGGGGGGGTAACTGAAGCTTTCTTT. Its protein product is CAWSRGGVTEAFF.